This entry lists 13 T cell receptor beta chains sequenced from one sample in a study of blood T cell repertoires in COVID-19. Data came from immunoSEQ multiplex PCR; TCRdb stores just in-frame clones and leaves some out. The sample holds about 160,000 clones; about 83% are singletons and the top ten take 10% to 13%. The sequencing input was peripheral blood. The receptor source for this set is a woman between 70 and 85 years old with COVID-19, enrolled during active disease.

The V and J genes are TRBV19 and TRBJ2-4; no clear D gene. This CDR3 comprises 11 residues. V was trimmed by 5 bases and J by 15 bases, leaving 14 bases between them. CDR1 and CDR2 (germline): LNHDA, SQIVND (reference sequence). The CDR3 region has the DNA TGTGCCAGTAGTTCGAGCCGGGTTCTGTACTTC. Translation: CASSSSRVLYF.

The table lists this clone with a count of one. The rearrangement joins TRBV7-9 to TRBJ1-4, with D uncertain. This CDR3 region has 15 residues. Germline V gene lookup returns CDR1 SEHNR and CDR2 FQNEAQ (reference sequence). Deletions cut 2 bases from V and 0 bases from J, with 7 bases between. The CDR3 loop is CASSLIGTTNEKLFF. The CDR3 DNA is TGTGCCAGCAGCTTAATCGGTACAACTAATGAAAAACTGTTTTTT.

CDR3 coding DNA: TGCAGCGTGGGACAGGGGATCTACGAGCAGTACTTC. Its translation: CSVGQGIYEQYF. The chain is built from TRBV29-1 and TRBJ2-7, with 10 bases aligning to TRBD1. V was pared by 6 bases and J by 3 bases, with 2 bases of the junction left unmatched. CDR1 and CDR2 from the germline V gene are SQVTM and ANQGSEA. The CDR3 covers 12 residues.

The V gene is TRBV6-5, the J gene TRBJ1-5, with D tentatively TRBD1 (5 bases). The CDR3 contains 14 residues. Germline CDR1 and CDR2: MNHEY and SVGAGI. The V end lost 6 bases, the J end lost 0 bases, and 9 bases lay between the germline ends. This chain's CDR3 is CASSPRDSNQPQHF. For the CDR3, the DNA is TGTGCCAGCAGCCCCAGGGATAGCAATCAGCCCCAGCATTTT.

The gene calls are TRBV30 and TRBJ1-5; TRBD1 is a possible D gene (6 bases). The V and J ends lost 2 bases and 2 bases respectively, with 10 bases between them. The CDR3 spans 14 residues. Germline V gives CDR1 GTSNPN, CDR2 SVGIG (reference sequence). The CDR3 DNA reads TGTGCCTGGAGTCGGGGGGCTGGCAATCAGCCCCAGCATTTT. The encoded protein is CAWSRGAGNQPQHF.

The CDR3 here is CAWDRVDVKNIQYF. CDR3 nucleotide sequence: TGTGCCTGGGACAGGGTCGATGTCAAAAACATTCAGTACTTC. The rearrangement uses TRBV30 and TRBJ2-4, with TRBD1 matching over 7 bases. V trimming: 5 bases; J trimming: 3 bases; junction bases outside the gene matches: 7. The CDR3 has 14 residues. Germline-derived CDR1 and CDR2 are GTSNPN and SVGIG (reference sequence).

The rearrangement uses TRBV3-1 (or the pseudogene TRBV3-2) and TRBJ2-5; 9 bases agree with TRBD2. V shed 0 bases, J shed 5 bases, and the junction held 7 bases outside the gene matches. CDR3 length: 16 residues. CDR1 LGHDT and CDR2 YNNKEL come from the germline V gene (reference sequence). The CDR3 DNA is TGTGCCAGCAGCCAAGAGATAGCGGGGGTTGGGGAGACCCAGTACTTC. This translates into CASSQEIAGVGETQYF.

The CDR3 sequence is CASSLEGHSNQPQHF. The DNA of the CDR3 is TGTGCCAGCAGCTTAGAGGGGCACAGCAATCAGCCCCAGCATTTT. The genes are TRBV7-9 and TRBJ1-5, with D possibly matching TRBD1 (5 bases). Germline lookup yields CDR1 SEHNR and CDR2 FQNEAQ (reference sequence). The CDR3 is 15 residues long. Between the trimmed V and J ends, which lost 1 base and 1 base, there was a span of 8 bases.

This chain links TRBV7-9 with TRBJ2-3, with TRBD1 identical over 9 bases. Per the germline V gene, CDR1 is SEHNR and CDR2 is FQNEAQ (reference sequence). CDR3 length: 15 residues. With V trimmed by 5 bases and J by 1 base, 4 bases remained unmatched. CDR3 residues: CASSLRTGGTDTQYF. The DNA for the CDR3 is TGTGCCAGCAGCCTCCGGACAGGGGGCACAGATACGCAGTATTTT.

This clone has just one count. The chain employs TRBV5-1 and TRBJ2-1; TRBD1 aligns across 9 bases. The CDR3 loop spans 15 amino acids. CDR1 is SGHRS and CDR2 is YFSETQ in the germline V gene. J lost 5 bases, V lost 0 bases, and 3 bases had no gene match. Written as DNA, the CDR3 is TGCGCCAGCAGCTTGGGACAGGGGGGGAACAATGAGCAGTTCTTC. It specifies CASSLGQGGNNEQFF.

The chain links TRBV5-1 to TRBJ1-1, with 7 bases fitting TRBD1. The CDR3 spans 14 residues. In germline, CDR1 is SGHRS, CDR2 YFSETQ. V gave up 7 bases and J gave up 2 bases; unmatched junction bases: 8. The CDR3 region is CASRVGDRNTEAFF. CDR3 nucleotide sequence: TGCGCCAGCCGAGTTGGGGACAGAAACACTGAAGCTTTCTTT.

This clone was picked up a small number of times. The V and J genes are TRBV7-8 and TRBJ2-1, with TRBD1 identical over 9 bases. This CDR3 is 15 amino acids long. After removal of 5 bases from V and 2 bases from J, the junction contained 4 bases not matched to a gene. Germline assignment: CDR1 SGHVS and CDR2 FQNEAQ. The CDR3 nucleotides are TGTGCCAGCAGCCTCCGGGACAGGGCCTACAATGAGCAGTTCTTC. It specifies CASSLRDRAYNEQFF.

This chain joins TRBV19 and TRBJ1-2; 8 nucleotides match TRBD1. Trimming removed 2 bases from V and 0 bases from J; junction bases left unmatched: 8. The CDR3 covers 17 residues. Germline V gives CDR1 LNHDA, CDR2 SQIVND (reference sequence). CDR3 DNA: TGTGCCAGTAGTATAATCCCCTTGGACAGGGCTAACTATGGCTACACCTTC. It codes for CASSIIPLDRANYGYTF.